These T cell receptor beta chains were read from a single sample in a study of cytomegalovirus exposure and HLA in healthy donors. Sequenced by immunoSEQ multiplex PCR; TCRdb stores in-frame clones only, minus some. The sample has some 140,000 clones, roughly 80% seen once. The material sequenced was PBMCs. The origin of the receptors is a woman aged 35 to 49 in good health and CMV-seronegative. The CDR3 runs from the conserved cysteine through the conserved F or W. A D gene is named only where the DNA matches it firmly. Not all rows give a size; the values are once, few, many and, for expanded clones, a class.

J gene | clone size | D gene | V gene | CDR3 DNA | CDR3 protein
TRBJ2-5 | once | TRBD1 | TRBV10-3 | TGTGCCATCCGAGGGACAGGGCAAGAGACCCAGTACTTC | CAIRGTGQETQYF
TRBJ2-1 | few | TRBD2 | TRBV11-3 | TGTGCCAGCAGCTCAATTTCTAGCGGGAGAGGGAATGAGCAGTTCTTC | CASSSISSGRGNEQFF
TRBJ1-1 | once | . | TRBV23-1 | TGCGCCAGCGGTATAGTATGCGAGAACACTGAAGCTTTCTTT | CASGIVCENTEAFF
TRBJ2-5 | . | . | TRBV23-1 | TGCGCCAGCAGTCTACCCTTGGACTGGGCGGTTGGGCCCCAGTACTTC | CASSLPLDWAVGPQYF
TRBJ1-2 | . | . | TRBV6-5 | TGTGCCAGCAGTTCCCAGGGGACTAACTATGGCTACACCTTC | CASSSQGTNYGYTF
TRBJ1-4 | . | . | TRBV19 | TGTGCCAGTAGAGAGGCTAATGAAAAACTGTTTTTT | CASREANEKLFF
TRBJ1-2 | . | . | TRBV27 | TGTGCCAGCACTCCCTACGCGGGGGCTAGCTATGGCTACACCTTC | CASTPYAGASYGYTF
TRBJ1-2 | . | TRBD1 | TRBV7-9 | TGTGCCAGCAGCCCGGGACAGGGTTATGGCTACACCTTC | CASSPGQGYGYTF
TRBJ1-5 | . | . | TRBV28 | TGTGCCAGCAGTTTATTGGGAGACCAGCCCCAGCATTTT | CASSLLGDQPQHF
TRBJ2-2 | few | . | TRBV5-6 | TGTGCCAGCAGCGATCGGGGGGCAGGTTCCTGGGAGCTGTTTTTT | CASSDRGAGSWELFF
TRBJ2-7 | . | . | TRBV5-4 | TGTGCCAGCAGCTTGGGGGCAGTTTCGACCTACGAGCAGTACTTC | CASSLGAVSTYEQYF
TRBJ2-6 | . | . | TRBV5-6 | TGTGCCAGCAGCTTTTGGTCAGGCATTGGGGCCAACGTCCTGACTTTC | CASSFWSGIGANVLTF
TRBJ2-7 | . | . | TRBV28 | TGTGCCAGCAGTTTAAACTCCGCCTACGAGCAGTACTTC | CASSLNSAYEQYF
TRBJ2-5 | few | TRBD2 | TRBV19 | TGTGCCAGTAGTATAGCCGGGGGAGGGAGAGAGACCCAGTACTTC | CASSIAGGGRETQYF
TRBJ2-7 | . | TRBD2 | TRBV2 | TGTGCCAGCAGAGTGAGCGGGGGGGTCTCGTCCTACGAGCAGTACTTC | CASRVSGGVSSYEQYF
TRBJ1-1 | once | . | TRBV18 | TGTGCCACCAGCGGAATGGCTCACACTGAAGCTTTCTTT | CATSGMAHTEAFF
TRBJ1-3 | . | . | TRBV4-1 | TGCGCCAGCAGCCAACCAATCCCTGGAAACACCATATATTTT | CASSQPIPGNTIYF
TRBJ2-7 | . | . | TRBV28 | TGTGCCAGCAGTTACTTCGGACAGTCTGTCTCCTACGAGCAGTACTTC | CASSYFGQSVSYEQYF
TRBJ1-1 | once | . | TRBV28 | TGTGCCAGCAGGAGTGCTTTCTTT | CASRSAFF
TRBJ2-7 | . | TRBD1 | TRBV11-3 | TGTGCCAGCAGTTCCACAGGGGTCGCCTACGAGCAGTACTTC | CASSSTGVAYEQYF
TRBJ2-3 | few | . | TRBV5-4 | TGTGCCAGCAGCTTGGCGGCGTCTGGAGACTCACCACGGTATTTT | CASSLAASGDSPRYF